This T cell receptor (beta chain) was identified in a study of cytomegalovirus exposure and HLA in healthy donors. The wider study: Roughly 180 million T cells yielded roughly 100 million unique TCR beta sequences, as an earlier analysis found. Among the approximately 400 genotyped donors, 70% to 90% were placed in the Caucasian-associated ancestry cluster. Study conclusions and caveats: The study listed around 150 cytomegalovirus-associated TCR beta chains.

About this clone itself: What it binds is unknown.

This CDR3 region has 16 residues. V was pared by 3 bases and J by 7 bases, with 8 bases of the junction left unmatched. Germline CDR1 WNHNN, CDR2 SYGVQD (reference sequence). PCR employed 60 Vbeta and 13 Jbeta primers. Sequenced by immunoSEQ multiplex PCR; TCRdb stores in-frame clones only, minus some. The table shows about 180,000 clones, with around 80% occurring only once. The TCR originated in a woman aged 30 to 39 in good health and CMV-seropositive. The specimen was PBMCs. The chain combines TRBV10-1 with TRBJ2-1, with 11 bases fitting TRBD2. This CDR3 reads CASSDQTSGGMNEQFF. In DNA form, the CDR3 reads TGCGCCAGCAGTGACCAAACTAGCGGGGGAATGAATGAGCAGTTCTTC.